The text below deals with one T cell receptor beta chain. What it binds is unknown. The protocol was immunoSEQ multiplex PCR, while the TCRdb copy is restricted to in-frame clones and leaves out a portion. Of 85,000 to 100,000 clones in the sample, 85% to 90% were seen once. This sample was included in a study of OX40 agonist ivuxolimab in advanced cancers. Study summary: Administration of intravenous ivuxolimab to patients occurred every 2 weeks at 0.01 to 10 mg/kg. Having had anti-PD-1, anti-PD-L1 or anti-CTLA-4 therapy before was allowed, and under 50% had some. General study points: The study found that CD8+ T cells averaged more expanded clones than CD4+.

This specimen consisted of CD4+ or CD8+ T cells sorted from blood, obtained in a trial of the OX40 agonist ivuxolimab. This TCR was sampled from an adult with an advanced solid tumor such as melanoma, head and neck, liver or kidney cancer.

The CDR3 DNA follows: TGCGCCAGCAGCCAGCCGGACCGATACACAGATACGCAGTATTTT. The encoded protein is CASSQPDRYTDTQYF. The chain links TRBV4-1 to TRBJ2-3; D call uncertain. The CDR3 has 15 residues. Per germline, CDR1 MGHRA and CDR2 YSYEKL. Trimming shortened V by 3 bases and J by 2 bases, and 12 bases separated the two germline ends.